Given below is one T cell receptor (beta chain) in context. The data are from a study of cytomegalovirus exposure and HLA in healthy donors. In the study overall: In terms of ancestry, the Caucasian-associated cluster contained around 79% of the 350 to 450 genotyped donors.

The primer mix had 60 Vbeta and 13 Jbeta primers. Produced via immunoSEQ multiplex PCR; TCRdb's table is partial and in-frame only. The sample gives about 160,000 clones, around 74% of which show up once; 1.3% to 1.5% is in the top ten. This TCR derives from a man aged 18 to 30 in good health and CMV-seronegative. The sequenced material came from PBMCs.

The CDR3: CSDKPMGGYRHRKEQYF. The DNA of the CDR3 is TGCAGCGACAAACCAATGGGGGGGTACAGGCATAGGAAAGAGCAGTACTTC. This sequence joins TRBV29-1 and TRBJ2-7, with 7 bases matching TRBD2. Germline trimming cut 7 bases from V and 7 bases from J; bases unmatched to any gene: 25. Germline assignment: CDR1 SQVTM and CDR2 ANQGSEA. This CDR3 spans 17 amino acids.